The text below deals with one T cell receptor beta chain. The V gene's germline CDR1 is MNHEY and CDR2 SVGAGI. The CDR3 has 16 residues. V lost 3 bases to trimming and J lost 0 bases, with 9 bases between them. This sample was included in a study of shared clonotypes between healthy human individuals. Sequencing was performed with immunoSEQ multiplex PCR; in TCRdb, only in-frame clones are kept and a portion is missing. The sample has some 1.4 million clones; about 96% are singletons. Input material: naive CD4+ T cells sorted from blood. Subset of the sample: CD45RA+ positively selected. This rearrangement joins TRBV6-5 to TRBJ2-6; D not resolved. The TCR was taken from a man aged 25 to 40 in good health. The CDR3 sequence is CASSYLMSSGANVLTF. The DNA for the CDR3 is TGTGCCAGCAGTTATCTAATGAGCTCTGGGGCCAACGTCCTGACTTTC.